These 32 T cell receptor beta chains share one sample of origin, sequenced in a study of blood T cell repertoires in COVID-19. Data came from immunoSEQ multiplex PCR; TCRdb stores just in-frame clones and leaves some out. The data contain nearly 85,000 clones, about 86% of them seen just once; the ten biggest clones take up about 15%. The sample was peripheral blood. The receptor set was obtained from an older woman with acute or convalescent COVID-19.

V gene TRBV28 combines with J gene TRBJ2-7; possible D gene TRBD2, 7 bases. The V gene lost 3 bases and the J gene lost 4 bases, with 16 bases spanning the gap. CDR3 length: 15 amino acids. In germline, CDR1 is MDHEN, CDR2 SYDVKM. The CDR3 DNA reads TGTGCCAGCAGTTTGGGGGGGGCGCGGTTTTACGAGCAGTACTTC. Its protein is CASSLGGARFYEQYF.

The chain couples TRBV10-3 to TRBJ1-2; D is unclear. V lost 5 bases and J 8 bases, leaving 15 bases between the germline ends. The CDR3 has 13 amino acids. Per the germline V gene, CDR1 is ENHRY and CDR2 is SYGVKD. CDR3 DNA sequence: TGTGCCATCAGTCGAGACTCTAATCGGGGCTACACCTTC. Encoded protein: CAISRDSNRGYTF.

The rearrangement uses TRBV5-1 and TRBJ1-1; D possibly corresponds to TRBD1 (5 bases). This CDR3 is 13 amino acids long. The germline CDR1 and CDR2 sequences are SGHRS and YFSETQ. V lost 4 bases to trimming and J lost 2 bases, with 9 bases between them. CDR3 protein: CASSIGQNTEAFF. The CDR3 bases are TGCGCCAGCAGCATAGGACAAAACACTGAAGCTTTCTTT.

The CDR3 sequence: CASSYSPQGISYEQYF. The CDR3 bases are TGTGCCAGCAGTTACTCCCCACAGGGGATTTCCTACGAGCAGTACTTC. The chain couples TRBV6-5 to TRBJ2-7, with 7 bases matching TRBD1. The germline V gene has CDR1 MNHEY and CDR2 SVGAGI. The CDR3 extends over 16 amino acids. J lost 1 base, V lost 0 bases, and 6 bases had no gene match.

The chain couples TRBV10-3 to TRBJ2-1, with 9 bases matching TRBD2. Per the germline V gene, CDR1 is ENHRY and CDR2 is SYGVKD. The CDR3 has 17 residues. V lost 0 bases, J lost 4 bases, and 7 bases stayed unmatched. The CDR3 DNA is TGTGCCATCAGTGAGTCGAAGGCTAGCGGGGATTACAATGAGCAGTTCTTC. Translation gives CAISESKASGDYNEQFF.

CDR3 residues: CASSRDIGMNTEAFF. As DNA, the CDR3 is TGTGCCAGCAGCCGGGACATCGGTATGAACACTGAAGCTTTCTTT. The J gene is TRBJ1-1, the V gene TRBV7-3, with a tentative D call TRBD1 (6 bases). This CDR3 comprises 15 residues. Germline CDR1 is SGHTA and CDR2 is FQGTGA. V lost 5 bases, J lost 0 bases, and 13 bases lay in between.

The chain recombines TRBV25-1 with TRBJ2-1, with TRBD2 matching 9 bases. This CDR3 is built from 16 residues. The V segment lost 2 bases and the J segment 8 bases; nucleotides outside the gene matches: 10. Germline V gives CDR1 MGHDK, CDR2 SYGVNS. The CDR3 DNA reads as TGTGCCAGCAGTGAAAGAGCGGGAGGTTATGTGGATGAGCAGTTCTTC. This encodes CASSERAGGYVDEQFF.

The gene calls are TRBV20-1 and TRBJ2-7, with D perhaps matching TRBD1 (6 bases). The length of the CDR3 is 13 residues. V was clipped by 3 bases and J by 2 bases, with 11 bases between them. Germline lookup yields CDR1 DFQATT and CDR2 SNEGSKA (reference sequence). Here the CDR3 reads CSASSQGTYEQYF. In DNA, the CDR3 is TGCAGTGCTAGTTCTCAGGGGACCTACGAGCAGTACTTC.

The chain is built from TRBV10-3 and TRBJ2-1; 12 positions agree with TRBD2. V shed 7 bases, J shed 7 bases, and the junction held 11 bases outside the gene matches. CDR1 and CDR2 (germline): ENHRY, SYGVKD. The CDR3 sequence is 16 residues long. The CDR3 here is CAITSTLAGGQNEQFF. CDR3 nucleotide sequence: TGTGCCATCACTTCAACCCTAGCGGGGGGGCAAAATGAGCAGTTCTTC.

The chain employs TRBV7-2 and TRBJ1-6; 7 bases map to TRBD1. There are 15 residues in the CDR3. V lost 5 bases, J lost 7 bases, and 8 bases stayed unmatched. Germline values: CDR1 SGHTA, CDR2 FQGNSA. The CDR3 DNA reads TGTGCCAGCAGCCTATTCCGGGACAGAAATTCACCCCTCCACTTT. The encoded protein is CASSLFRDRNSPLHF.

The chain is built from TRBV12-3 or TRBV12-4 and TRBJ2-5, with 7 bases lining up with TRBD1. The V and J ends lost 6 bases and 3 bases, in that order; junction bases with no gene match: 4. This CDR3 contains 13 residues. Here the CDR3 DNA reads TGTGCCAGCAGGACGGGACAGAAAGAGACCCAGTACTTC. Protein sequence: CASRTGQKETQYF.

J is TRBJ1-2 and V is TRBV2; TRBD1 matches at 7 bases. J gave up 7 bases and V 1 base, and 3 bases lay outside the gene matches. CDR3 length: 13 residues. Germline V CDR1 and CDR2: SNHLY, FYNNEI. The CDR3 DNA sequence: TGTGCCAGCAGTGAAGGGCCAGGGGGTGGCTACACCTTC. Translating it yields CASSEGPGGGYTF.

The rearrangement links TRBV27 to TRBJ2-3; D perhaps matches TRBD2 (6 bases). V was cut by 5 bases and J by 5 bases, with 20 bases left in between. Germline V gene sequence: CDR1 MNHEY, CDR2 SMNVEV (reference sequence). The CDR3 loop spans 16 amino acids. CDR3 protein: CASSVDPGDLGDTQYF. DNA for the CDR3: TGTGCCAGCAGTGTGGACCCGGGGGACCTTGGAGATACGCAGTATTTT.

The gene calls are TRBV4-2 and TRBJ2-7; 10 nucleotides agree with TRBD1. The CDR3 spans 15 residues. The J segment lost 2 bases and the V segment lost 5 bases, leaving 6 bases of the junction unmatched. Germline CDR1 reads LGHNA; CDR2 reads YNFKEQ. CDR3 sequence reads: CASSGAGTGAYEQYF. CDR3 DNA: TGTGCCAGCAGCGGAGCCGGGACAGGGGCCTACGAGCAGTACTTC.

J is TRBJ1-4 and V is TRBV5-4; D gene ambiguous. With 2 bases removed from V and 6 bases from J, the gap between germline ends came to 11 bases. This CDR3 is 14 amino acids long. CDR1 and CDR2 from the germline V gene are SGHNT and YYREEE (reference sequence). For the CDR3, the DNA is TGTGCCAGCAGCTTTCGGCCGGGAGATGAAAAACTGTTTTTT. It yields the protein CASSFRPGDEKLFF. Full variable domain (missing parts from reference TRBV5-4 and TRBJ1-4): ETGVTQSPTHLIKTRGQQVTLRCSSQSGHNTVSWYQQALGQGPQFIFQYYREEENGRGNFPPRFSGLQFPNYSSELNVNALELDDSALYLCASSFRPGDEKLFFGSGTQLSVL.

This chain connects TRBV5-1 to TRBJ2-5; 14 bases match TRBD2. From germline, CDR1 is SGHRS and CDR2 YFSETQ. The CDR3 consists of 16 residues. V lost 4 bases, J lost 5 bases, and 7 bases stayed unmatched. CDR3 protein: CASSEGTSGGGETQYF. In nucleotides, the CDR3 is TGCGCCAGCAGCGAAGGGACTAGCGGGGGAGGCGAGACCCAGTACTTC.

V usage is TRBV3-1 (or the pseudogene TRBV3-2) and J usage is TRBJ1-6, with TRBD1 matching over 9 bases. The CDR3 runs 16 residues. Germline V gene lookup returns CDR1 LGHDT and CDR2 YNNKEL (reference sequence). J lost 8 bases, V lost 1 base, and 6 bases had no gene match. CDR3 DNA: TGTGCCAGCAGCCAAGCACAGGGGGCGAAGTATTCACCCCTCCACTTT. Its translation: CASSQAQGAKYSPLHF.

This rearrangement joins TRBV7-9 to TRBJ1-2; D is undetermined. The CDR3 is 13 amino acids. Germline loops: CDR1 SEHNR, CDR2 FQNEAQ (reference sequence). Trimming left V 5 bases short and J 5 bases short, with 12 bases between. CDR3 sequence reads: CASSLQASYGYTF. CDR3 nucleotide sequence: TGTGCCAGCAGCCTCCAAGCCTCTTATGGCTACACCTTC.

The chain links TRBV5-1 to TRBJ2-3; 11 bases line up with TRBD2. The CDR3 has 15 amino acids. Germline CDR1 SGHRS, CDR2 YFSETQ. V lost 5 bases, J lost 4 bases, and 6 bases stayed unmatched. The CDR3 protein is CASRLAGGSADTQYF. CDR3 DNA: TGCGCCAGCAGATTAGCGGGGGGGTCAGCAGATACGCAGTATTTT.

This chain uses TRBV27 with TRBJ2-3; 10 bases are a match to TRBD1. Trimming took 5 bases from V and 0 from J; bases not matched to a gene: 5. The CDR3 covers 16 residues. The germline CDR1 and CDR2 sequences are MNHEY and SMNVEV (reference sequence). CDR3 sequence (DNA): TGTGCCAGCAGTCCGGACAGGGGGTTTAGCACAGATACGCAGTATTTT. This gives the protein CASSPDRGFSTDTQYF.

This rearrangement joins TRBV5-1 to TRBJ1-5; D uncertain. The V gene lost 4 bases and the J gene lost 2 bases, with 10 bases spanning the gap. The CDR3 spans 14 residues. Germline CDR1 reads SGHRS; CDR2 reads YFSETQ. The CDR3 protein is CASSEGSGNQPQHF. The CDR3 DNA reads as TGCGCCAGCAGCGAGGGCTCCGGCAATCAGCCCCAGCATTTT.

This clone was detected a few times. DNA of the CDR3: TGTGCCAGCAGTTCTGGGACAGGCGGAGGAAACATTCAGTACTTC. The encoded protein is CASSSGTGGGNIQYF. This sequence joins TRBV27 and TRBJ2-4; 8 nucleotides match TRBD1. CDR1 is MNHEY, CDR2 SMNVEV, per germline (reference sequence). Germline trimming cut 4 bases from V and 6 bases from J; bases unmatched to any gene: 8. The length of the CDR3 is 15 residues.

V is TRBV7-8 and J is TRBJ1-4; a possible D gene is TRBD1 (5 bases). The CDR3 is 16 amino acids. The germline V gene encodes CDR1 SGHVS and CDR2 FQNEAQ. Deletions cut 5 bases from V and 0 bases from J, with 13 bases between. CDR3: CASSPASGTTNEKLFF. CDR3 sequence (DNA): TGTGCCAGCAGCCCAGCCTCAGGGACAACTAATGAAAAACTGTTTTTT.

The V gene is TRBV9, the J gene TRBJ1-1; 8 bases are a match to TRBD1. The CDR3 sequence is 15 residues long. V gave up 3 bases and J gave up 4 bases; unmatched junction bases: 8. Germline CDR1 SGDLS, CDR2 YYNGEE. CDR3 coding DNA: TGTGCCAGCAGCGAGTCGACAGGGGTGAGCACTGAAGCTTTCTTT. Translation gives CASSESTGVSTEAFF.

This clone has more than one count but fewer than ten. The chain carries TRBV4-3 and TRBJ1-2; a possible D gene is TRBD1 (6 bases). CDR3 size: 14 residues. Germline-derived CDR1 and CDR2 are LGHNA and YSLEER. V gave up 2 bases and J gave up 2 bases, with 9 bases separating them. The chain's CDR3 is CASSQPGANYGYTF. The CDR3, as DNA: TGCGCCAGCAGCCAACCAGGGGCGAACTATGGCTACACCTTC.

The chain has TRBV13 and TRBJ1-2; 8 nucleotides match TRBD1. This CDR3 comprises 13 residues. Trimming cost V 3 bases and J 3 bases; bases outside gene matches: 0. Germline values: CDR1 PRHDT, CDR2 FYEKMQ (reference sequence). As DNA, the CDR3 is TGTGCCAGCAGCTTGGGACAGGACTATGGCTACACCTTC. Its translation is CASSLGQDYGYTF.

The CDR3 protein is CASSEWGVTEAFF. The CDR3 nucleotides read TGTGCCAGCAGTGAATGGGGGGTCACTGAAGCTTTCTTT. The rearrangement uses TRBV2 and TRBJ1-1; a weak D match, TRBD1 (5 bases). This CDR3 is built from 13 residues. CDR1 is SNHLY and CDR2 is FYNNEI in the germline V gene. V was pared by 2 bases and J by 4 bases, with 8 bases between. The variable domain in full, completed from reference TRBV2 and TRBJ1-1, reads EPEVTQTPSHQVTQMGQEVILRCVPISNHLYFYWYRQILGQKVEFLVSFYNNEISEKSEIFDDQFSVERPDGSNFTLKIRSTKLEDSAMYFCASSEWGVTEAFFGQGTRLTVV.

This clone has a count of ten or more. The J gene is TRBJ1-1, the V gene TRBV2; 10 bases line up with TRBD1. Germline V gene data show CDR1 as SNHLY and CDR2 as FYNNEI. The CDR3 sequence is 14 residues long. After removal of 4 bases from V and 4 bases from J, the junction contained 3 bases not matched to a gene. The CDR3 sequence is CASSGQGAGTEAFF. The CDR3 coding sequence is TGTGCCAGCAGTGGACAGGGGGCTGGCACTGAAGCTTTCTTT.

The CDR3 loop reads CASSLGAGGSNQPQHF. The CDR3 DNA reads TGTGCCAGCAGCTTAGGAGCAGGGGGTAGCAATCAGCCCCAGCATTTT. The rearrangement joins TRBV7-8 to TRBJ1-5; 7 bases are a match to TRBD1. This CDR3 is 16 amino acids long. Germline V CDR1 and CDR2: SGHVS, FQNEAQ. V shed 1 base and J 0 bases; nucleotides not matched to a gene: 3.

The chain employs TRBV6-5 and TRBJ2-5; no definite D call. Trimming removed 8 bases at V and 4 bases at J, with 5 bases between. This CDR3 spans 10 amino acids. Germline values: CDR1 MNHEY, CDR2 SVGAGI. The chain's CDR3 is CASAVETQYF. The CDR3 DNA follows: TGTGCCAGCGCAGTAGAGACCCAGTACTTC.

V is TRBV11-3 and J is TRBJ1-1; TRBD1 matches at 8 bases. The length of the CDR3 is 16 residues. CDR1 is SGHNT, CDR2 YENEEA, per germline. V lost 1 base and J lost 5; bases outside the gene matches: 9. CDR3 coding DNA: TGTGCCAGCAGCTTAGCGGACAGGGTATGGAAGACTGAAGCTTTCTTT. The encoded protein is CASSLADRVWKTEAFF.

The chain has TRBV24-1 and TRBJ2-1, with 11 bases aligning to TRBD1. J lost 1 base, V lost 0 bases, and 1 base had no gene match. Germline V gene data show CDR1 as KGHDR and CDR2 as SFDVKD. The CDR3 is 17 residues long. In DNA form, the CDR3 reads TGTGCCACCAGTGATTTGGGGGACAGGGGGTCCTACAATGAGCAGTTCTTC. It translates to CATSDLGDRGSYNEQFF.